One sample yielded the 10 T cell receptor beta chains listed below, sequenced in a study of blood T cell repertoires in COVID-19. The table came from immunoSEQ multiplex PCR; TCRdb's copy has only in-frame clones and leaves some out. The table shows approximately 290,000 clones, with about 85% occurring only once. Sequenced input: peripheral blood. The receptors originated from a human donor with COVID-19, enrolled during active disease. The donor label of this sample is uncertain.

The rearrangement links TRBV7-2 to TRBJ1-1, with D unclear. Deletions cut 5 bases from V and 10 bases from J, with 17 bases between. Germline V lookup: CDR1 SGHTA, CDR2 FQGNSA. CDR3 size: 13 residues. The CDR3 bases are TGTGCCAGCAGCCAAATCGCGGTCGGGAGAGCTTTCTTT. Translated, it gives CASSQIAVGRAFF.

This sequence joins TRBV7-9 and TRBJ1-1; TRBD1 agrees at 7 bases. V shed 11 bases, J shed 6 bases, and the junction held 12 bases outside the gene matches. The germline V gene has CDR1 SEHNR and CDR2 FQNEAQ (reference sequence). The CDR3 covers 13 residues. The chain's CDR3 is CASEQGEGSEAFF. DNA of the CDR3: TGTGCCTCGGAGCAGGGGGAAGGCTCTGAAGCTTTCTTT.

This clone was detected only a few times. The chain couples TRBV12-3 or TRBV12-4 to TRBJ1-2, with D perhaps matching TRBD1 (6 bases). Trimming pared 6 bases from V and 8 bases from J, leaving 16 bases between. The CDR3 has 13 residues. CDR3 coding DNA: TGTGCCAGCAGGCGCGGTCAGGGGTTAGGCTACACCTTC. Translated, it gives CASRRGQGLGYTF.

The count of this clone is one. The chain combines TRBV5-1 with TRBJ2-1; 10 bases agree with TRBD2. The CDR3 contains 15 residues. In germline, CDR1 is SGHRS, CDR2 YFSETQ. Germline trimming cut 4 bases from V and 5 bases from J; bases unmatched to any gene: 6. The CDR3 loop reads CASSALTSGNNEQFF. The CDR3 DNA sequence: TGCGCCAGCAGCGCCTTAACTAGCGGGAACAATGAGCAGTTCTTC.

The V and J genes are TRBV7-8 and TRBJ2-1, with 8 bases that match TRBD2. Germline CDR1 and CDR2: SGHVS and FQNEAQ. Trimming at V came to 6 bases and at J to 3 bases, leaving 10 bases not matched to a gene. The CDR3 consists of 16 residues. The CDR3 DNA reads TGTGCCAGCAGGCCTTCGGGAGGGCCGTTCTACAATGAGCAGTTCTTC. Translation gives CASRPSGGPFYNEQFF.

Here the CDR3 reads CASSPGTSGTLAKNIQYF. CDR3 bases: TGTGCCAGCAGTCCCGGGACTAGCGGGACTCTAGCCAAAAACATTCAGTACTTC. The gene calls are TRBV3-1 (or the pseudogene TRBV3-2) and TRBJ2-4; 13 positions match TRBD2. CDR1 is LGHDT, CDR2 YNNKEL, per germline (reference sequence). The CDR3 sequence is 18 residues long. The ends lost 6 bases at V and 0 bases at J; junction bases unmatched: 8.

J is TRBJ2-7 and V is TRBV5-1; 11 bases match TRBD2. In germline, CDR1 is SGHRS, CDR2 YFSETQ. CDR3 length: 14 residues. V lost 4 bases and J lost 6; bases outside the gene matches: 6. The CDR3 DNA follows: TGCGCCAGCAGCCCACTAGCGGGAGAAGGCGAGCAGTACTTC. Its protein product is CASSPLAGEGEQYF.

This clone was recorded a few times. The chain combines TRBV5-4 with TRBJ2-1; 11 bases match TRBD2. Unmatched junction bases numbered 8, after V lost 3 bases and J lost 6 bases. This CDR3 spans 16 amino acids. CDR1 and CDR2 from the germline V gene are SGHNT and YYREEE (reference sequence). DNA for the CDR3: TGTGCCAGCAGCTCCTTACTAGCGGGAGCGGTCAATGAGCAGTTCTTC. Encoded protein: CASSSLLAGAVNEQFF.

This clone was observed a handful of times. The chain joins TRBV19 to TRBJ1-2; perhaps TRBD1 as D (5 bases). The CDR3 loop spans 15 amino acids. The V gene's germline CDR1 is LNHDA and CDR2 SQIVND (reference sequence). Trimming removed 2 bases from V and 4 bases from J, with 14 bases in between. In DNA form, the CDR3 reads TGTGCCAGTAGTATAATTGCAGGGCACGTCTATGGCTACACCTTC. This encodes CASSIIAGHVYGYTF.

The chain has TRBV7-3 and TRBJ2-2; 11 nucleotides match TRBD2. J gave up 6 bases and V 6 bases, and 12 bases lay outside the gene matches. The CDR3 is 17 amino acids. The germline CDR1 and CDR2 sequences are SGHTA and FQGTGA. CDR3 residues: CASSPFPDSGRAGELFF. The CDR3 DNA is TGTGCCAGCAGTCCATTTCCCGATAGCGGGAGGGCCGGGGAGCTGTTTTTT.